This is a list of T cell receptor beta chains from one sample in a study of T cell responses to AZD1222 COVID-19 vaccine. Assay used: immunoSEQ multiplex PCR; TCRdb lists only in-frame clones, some missing. The repertoire holds 110,000 to 150,000 clones, approximately 89% seen once, with around 4.7% in the top ten. Material: peripheral blood, obtained on day 0 of AZD1222 vaccination. These receptors all come from an adult in good health. The CDR3 runs from the conserved cysteine through the conserved F or W. The D gene is left open where the match is weak. A clone size is listed for some rows: how often the clone was seen (once, few, many), or a class if it is expanded.

D gene | clone size | J gene | V gene | CDR3 protein | CDR3 DNA
NA | NA | TRBJ2-7 | TRBV25-1 | CASSPPGESGLSYEQYF | TGTGCCAGCAGTCCCCCGGGGGAGAGCGGACTCTCCTACGAGCAGTACTTC
TRBD1 | NA | TRBJ1-2 | TRBV5-1 | CASRAYRGTNYGYTF | TGCGCCAGCAGAGCATACAGGGGCACTAACTATGGCTACACCTTC
NA | NA | TRBJ2-1 | TRBV15 | CATSRAGDGDEQFF | TGTGCCACCAGCAGAGCCGGGGACGGAGATGAGCAGTTCTTC
TRBD1 | NA | TRBJ1-2 | TRBV5-1 | CASRGQDYGYTF | TGCGCCAGCAGAGGACAGGACTATGGCTACACCTTC
NA | NA | TRBJ2-1 | TRBV9 | CASSVALNSYNEQFF | TGTGCCAGCAGCGTAGCGTTAAACTCCTACAATGAGCAGTTCTTC
TRBD2 | NA | TRBJ2-1 | TRBV19 | CASSSPGLAVLRYNEQFF | TGTGCCAGTAGTTCACCGGGACTAGCGGTCCTCCGCTACAATGAGCAGTTCTTC
TRBD1 | NA | TRBJ1-3 | TRBV6-5 | CASSYSPGGFGNTIYF | TGTGCCAGCAGTTACTCGCCAGGGGGCTTTGGAAACACCATATATTTT
TRBD1 | once | TRBJ1-2 | TRBV4-2 | CASSHAGSGGNGYTF | TGTGCCAGCAGCCACGCCGGGTCAGGGGGTAATGGCTACACCTTC
TRBD1 | few | TRBJ2-7 | TRBV5-4 | CASSSGTGPYEQYF | TGTGCCAGCAGCTCCGGGACAGGGCCCTACGAGCAGTACTTC
NA | NA | TRBJ2-5 | TRBV7-2 | CASSSYQETQYF | TGTGCCAGCAGCTCGTACCAAGAGACCCAGTACTTC
NA | NA | TRBJ1-1 | TRBV5-4 | CASSSGRRNTEAFF | TGTGCCAGCAGCTCGGGACGGAGGAACACTGAAGCTTTCTTT
TRBD1 | NA | TRBJ1-1 | TRBV11-2 | CASSNRQGNTEAFF | TGTGCCAGCAGCAACCGACAGGGGAACACTGAAGCTTTCTTT
TRBD1 | NA | TRBJ1-2 | TRBV19 | CATSTTRTGGYGYTF | TGTGCCACTTCGACCACCCGGACAGGGGGCTATGGCTACACCTTC
NA | NA | TRBJ2-5 | TRBV9 | CASSVAPSTDPQYF | TGTGCCAGCAGCGTAGCTCCCAGCACGGACCCCCAGTACTTC
TRBD1 | NA | TRBJ1-2 | TRBV18 | CASSPGGTGGNYGYTF | TGTGCCAGCTCACCAGGTGGGACAGGGGGCAACTATGGCTACACCTTC
TRBD2 | NA | TRBJ2-1 | TRBV7-6 | CASSLGGRAYNEQFF | TGTGCCAGCAGCTTAGGCGGGAGGGCCTACAATGAGCAGTTCTTC
NA | NA | TRBJ1-1 | TRBV27 | CASSLLYRNTEAFF | TGTGCCAGCAGTTTATTATATAGGAACACTGAAGCTTTCTTT
NA | once | TRBJ2-5 | TRBV5-4 | CASSLNQETQYF | TGTGCCAGCAGCTTGAACCAAGAGACCCAGTACTTC
TRBD2 | NA | TRBJ2-7 | TRBV7-9 | CASSPLAGGYEQYF | TGTGCCAGCAGCCCCCTAGCGGGGGGCTACGAGCAGTACTTC
NA | NA | TRBJ2-1 | TRBV30 | CAWSLLGTGYNEQFF | TGTGCCTGGAGTCTCCTCGGGACGGGATACAATGAGCAGTTCTTC
NA | NA | TRBJ1-5 | TRBV6-5 | CASGHDTDRQPQHF | TGTGCCAGCGGCCACGACACGGACCGGCAGCCCCAGCATTTT
TRBD1 | NA | TRBJ1-5 | TRBV7-2 | CASSLDRVGQPQHF | TGTGCCAGCAGCTTGGACAGGGTAGGACAGCCCCAGCATTTT
NA | few | TRBJ2-5 | TRBV6-1 | CASSELPGSQETQYF | TGTGCCAGCAGTGAGCTCCCAGGCAGCCAAGAGACCCAGTACTTC
TRBD1 | few | TRBJ1-6 | TRBV10-3 | CAISTGVYSPLHF | TGTGCCATCTCGACAGGGGTTTATTCACCCCTCCACTTT
NA | NA | TRBJ2-1 | TRBV10-1 | CASIIDRNKSHEQFF | TGCGCCAGTATCATCGACAGGAATAAGTCCCATGAGCAGTTCTTC
NA | once | TRBJ2-6 | TRBV7-4 | CASSNYREYGGANVLTF | TGTGCCAGCAGCAACTACAGGGAGTATGGAGGGGCCAACGTCCTGACTTTC
NA | few | TRBJ2-1 | TRBV7-9 | CASSLGQGTFNEQFF | TGTGCCAGCAGCTTAGGCCAGGGGACTTTCAATGAGCAGTTCTTC
NA | NA | TRBJ1-4 | TRBV6-2/TRBV6-3 | CASSPRGEVATNEKLFF | TGTGCCAGCAGTCCGCGGGGTGAGGTTGCAACTAATGAAAAACTGTTTTTT
NA | NA | TRBJ1-6 | TRBV11-2 | CASSPGTGTQHSPLHF | TGTGCCAGCAGCCCCGGTACGGGGACCCAGCATTCACCCCTCCACTTT
NA | few | TRBJ2-7 | TRBV10-1 | CASSELSYEQYF | TGCGCCAGCAGTGAGCTTTCCTACGAGCAGTACTTC
NA | NA | TRBJ1-1 | TRBV28 | CASTRVTGGAFF | TGTGCCAGCACCAGAGTCACAGGCGGGGCTTTCTTT
TRBD1 | NA | TRBJ2-5 | TRBV2 | CASGDRGQETQYF | TGTGCCAGCGGGGACAGGGGTCAAGAGACCCAGTACTTC
NA | few | TRBJ1-2 | TRBV9 | CASSVVPAYGYTF | TGTGCCAGCAGCGTAGTACCAGCTTATGGCTACACCTTC
NA | NA | TRBJ1-5 | TRBV2 | CASTYNGGSNQPQHF | TGTGCCAGCACCTACAACGGGGGTTCCAATCAGCCCCAGCATTTT
NA | once | TRBJ2-3 | TRBV11-2 | CASSPWGGPTDTQYF | TGTGCCAGCAGCCCCTGGGGGGGGCCAACAGATACGCAGTATTTT
NA | once | TRBJ1-2 | TRBV18 | CASSPQHLNYGYTF | TGTGCCAGCTCACCGCAACACCTAAACTATGGCTACACCTTC
NA | NA | TRBJ1-1 | TRBV7-8 | CASTFRGISGGGYEAFF | TGTGCCAGCACCTTTCGAGGGATTTCGGGGGGCGGCTATGAAGCTTTCTTT
TRBD1 | NA | TRBJ1-1 | TRBV24-1 | CATRQGVNTEAFF | TGTGCCACCAGACAGGGGGTGAACACTGAAGCTTTCTTT
NA | NA | TRBJ1-1 | TRBV5-5 | CASSPGCGSEAFF | TGTGCCAGCAGCCCGGGCTGTGGGTCTGAAGCTTTCTTT
NA | NA | TRBJ2-3 | TRBV19 | CASSTGYSTDTQYF | TGTGCCAGTAGTACAGGGTATAGCACAGATACGCAGTATTTT
NA | NA | TRBJ1-1 | TRBV29-1 | CSVVGGNTEAFF | TGCAGCGTTGTCGGCGGGAACACTGAAGCTTTCTTT
NA | NA | TRBJ1-2 | TRBV30 | CAWSPGTLINYGYTF | TGTGCCTGGAGCCCCGGGACCCTAATTAACTATGGCTACACCTTC
NA | NA | TRBJ2-1 | TRBV27 | CASSPTGTRSYNEQFF | TGTGCCAGCAGCCCCACAGGGACCCGCTCCTACAATGAGCAGTTCTTC
TRBD1 | NA | TRBJ2-7 | TRBV14 | CASSPYRDRGLYEQYF | TGTGCCAGCAGCCCCTACCGGGACAGGGGGTTATACGAGCAGTACTTC
NA | NA | TRBJ1-1 | TRBV19 | CASSFGGYLNTEAFF | TGTGCCAGTAGTTTCGGGGGTTACTTGAACACTGAAGCTTTCTTT
TRBD2 | NA | TRBJ2-1 | TRBV2 | CASSFPGTSGGDSSYNEQFF | TGTGCCAGCAGCTTCCCTGGGACTAGCGGGGGGGATAGCTCCTACAATGAGCAGTTCTTC
TRBD2 | NA | TRBJ2-2 | TRBV28 | CASSLMRLAGVAGELFF | TGTGCCAGCAGTTTAATGAGACTAGCGGGAGTCGCCGGGGAGCTGTTTTTT
NA | NA | TRBJ1-2 | TRBV27 | CASSYSRDNYGYTF | TGTGCCAGCAGTTACTCCCGGGACAACTATGGCTACACCTTC
NA | NA | TRBJ2-7 | TRBV5-1 | CASSLDGSGEQYF | TGCGCCAGCAGCTTGGATGGTTCGGGGGAGCAGTACTTC
TRBD1 | NA | TRBJ2-7 | TRBV5-6 | CASSFSTGISYEQYF | TGTGCCAGCAGCTTTTCGACAGGGATCTCCTACGAGCAGTACTTC
TRBD1 | NA | TRBJ1-1 | TRBV29-1 | CSALTGVNTEAFF | TGCAGCGCGCTTACAGGGGTGAACACTGAAGCTTTCTTT
NA | NA | TRBJ1-3 | TRBV30 | CAWSLSTSTLAGNTIYF | TGTGCCTGGAGTCTCTCTACATCCACCCTGGCGGGAAACACCATATATTTT
TRBD1 | NA | TRBJ1-5 | TRBV15 | CATSRDVGGTGAGNQPQHF | TGTGCCACCAGCAGAGATGTGGGGGGAACAGGGGCGGGCAATCAGCCCCAGCATTTT
NA | NA | TRBJ2-1 | TRBV6-7 | CASYCKNNSYNEQFF | TGTGCCAGCTATTGTAAGAATAACTCCTACAATGAGCAGTTCTTC
TRBD1 | NA | TRBJ1-4 | TRBV28 | CASEQGTNEKLFF | TGTGCCAGCGAACAGGGGACTAATGAAAAACTGTTTTTT